The T cell receptor (beta chain) described here comes from a study of beta chain features in type 1 diabetes. Whole-study findings and limits: Patients with type 1 diabetes carried fewer insertions and had more deletions at their VDJ junctions. Type 1 diabetes patients had TCRB CDR3s that were shorter (moderately but significantly so) in all four CD4+ subsets.

The entirety of the isolated RNA underwent reverse transcription, so expressed TCRB transcripts were sequenced. The protocol was immunoSEQ multiplex PCR, while the TCRdb copy is restricted to in-frame clones and leaves out a portion. In the table there are about 260,000 clones, roughly 22% of which are singletons. A heparinised blood draw that averaged approximately 120 mL was obtained once from each donor. CD45RO/CCR7/CD25/CD127/CD95/CD27 staining was used to isolate CD4+ naive, central memory, regulatory and stem cell-like memory cells by sorting. The CDR3 length is 14 residues. CDR1 and CDR2 from the germline V gene are SGHTA and FQGTGA. V was trimmed by 1 base and J by 8 bases, leaving 12 bases between them. This clone was observed a few times. As yet, its antigen is unknown.

Sequenced sample: naive CD4+ T cells from blood. The clonotype was recovered from a woman aged 40 to 50 with type 1 diabetes. This chain uses TRBV7-3 with TRBJ1-3; the D gene is possibly TRBD1 (6 bases). CDR3 protein: CASSLMDSRDTIYF. The CDR3 region has the DNA TGTGCCAGCAGCTTAATGGACAGTCGGGACACCATATATTTT.